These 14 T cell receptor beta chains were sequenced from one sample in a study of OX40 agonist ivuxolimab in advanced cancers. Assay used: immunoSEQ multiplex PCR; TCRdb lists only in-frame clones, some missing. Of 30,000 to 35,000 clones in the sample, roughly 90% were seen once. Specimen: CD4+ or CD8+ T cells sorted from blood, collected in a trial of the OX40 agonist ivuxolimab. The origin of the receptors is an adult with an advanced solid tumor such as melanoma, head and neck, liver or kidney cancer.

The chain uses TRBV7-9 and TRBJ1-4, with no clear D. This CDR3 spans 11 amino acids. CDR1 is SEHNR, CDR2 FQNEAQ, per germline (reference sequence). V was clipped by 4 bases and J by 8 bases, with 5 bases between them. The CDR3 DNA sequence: TGTGCCAGCAGCTCCTCGGAAAAACTGTTTTTT. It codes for CASSSSEKLFF.

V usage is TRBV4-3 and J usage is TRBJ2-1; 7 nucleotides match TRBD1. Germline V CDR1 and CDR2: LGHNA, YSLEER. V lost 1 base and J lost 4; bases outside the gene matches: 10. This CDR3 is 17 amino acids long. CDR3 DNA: TGCGCCAGCAGCCAAGGATTAGGGGACAGAACTTACAATGAGCAGTTCTTC. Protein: CASSQGLGDRTYNEQFF.

The CDR3 region has the DNA TGTGCCAGCAGCTTACCCGGGGGCAATGAGCAGTTCTTC. Translated: CASSLPGGNEQFF. The rearrangement uses TRBV7-6 and TRBJ2-1; D possibly corresponds to TRBD2 (6 bases). CDR1 and CDR2 (germline): SGHVS, FNYEAQ. Trimming pared 2 bases from V and 6 bases from J, leaving 8 bases between. There are 13 residues in the CDR3.

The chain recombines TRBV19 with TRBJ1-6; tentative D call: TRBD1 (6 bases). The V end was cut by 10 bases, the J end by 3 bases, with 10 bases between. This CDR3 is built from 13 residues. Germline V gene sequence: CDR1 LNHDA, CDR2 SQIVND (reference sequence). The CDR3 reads CAIGGGYNSPLHF. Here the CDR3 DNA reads TGTGCCATCGGAGGGGGCTATAATTCACCCCTCCACTTT.

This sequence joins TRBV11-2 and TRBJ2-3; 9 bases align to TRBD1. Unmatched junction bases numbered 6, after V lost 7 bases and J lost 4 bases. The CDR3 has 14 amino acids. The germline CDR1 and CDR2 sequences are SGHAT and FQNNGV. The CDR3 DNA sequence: TGTGCCAGCAACAACAGGGGGCCTGCAGATACGCAGTATTTT. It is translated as CASNNRGPADTQYF.

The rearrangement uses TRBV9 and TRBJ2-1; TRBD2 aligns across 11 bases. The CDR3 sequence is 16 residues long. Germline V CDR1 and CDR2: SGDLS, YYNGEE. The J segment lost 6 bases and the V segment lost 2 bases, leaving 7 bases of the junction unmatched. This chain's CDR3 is CASSVGVAGGSNEQFF. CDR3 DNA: TGTGCCAGCAGCGTGGGGGTAGCGGGAGGGTCCAATGAGCAGTTCTTC.

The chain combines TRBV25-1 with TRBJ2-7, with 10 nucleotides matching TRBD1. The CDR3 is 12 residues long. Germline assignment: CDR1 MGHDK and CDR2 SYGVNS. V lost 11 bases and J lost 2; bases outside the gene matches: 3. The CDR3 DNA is TGTGCCTCCGGACAGGGGGCCTACGAGCAGTACTTC. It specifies CASGQGAYEQYF.

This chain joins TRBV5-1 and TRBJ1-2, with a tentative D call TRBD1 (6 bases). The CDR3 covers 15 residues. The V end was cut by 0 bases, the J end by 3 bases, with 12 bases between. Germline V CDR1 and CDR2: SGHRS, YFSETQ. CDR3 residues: CASSLGLGGDYGYTF. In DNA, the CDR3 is TGCGCCAGCAGCTTGGGGTTAGGGGGAGACTATGGCTACACCTTC.

CDR3: CASSLLASGRNYNEQFF. The CDR3, as DNA: TGTGCCAGCAGCTTATTGGCTAGCGGGAGGAACTACAATGAGCAGTTCTTC. The rearrangement uses TRBV7-3 and TRBJ2-1, with 11 bases lining up with TRBD2. Germline-derived CDR1 and CDR2 are SGHTA and FQGTGA. The trim removed 2 bases at V and 3 bases at J, leaving 6 bases unmatched. The CDR3 covers 17 residues.

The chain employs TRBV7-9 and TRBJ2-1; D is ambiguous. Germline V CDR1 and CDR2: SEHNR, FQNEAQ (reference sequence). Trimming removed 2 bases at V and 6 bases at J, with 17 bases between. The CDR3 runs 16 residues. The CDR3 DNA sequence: TGTGCCAGCAGCTTATTTTTGGCACCTAGTGCCAATGAGCAGTTCTTC. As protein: CASSLFLAPSANEQFF. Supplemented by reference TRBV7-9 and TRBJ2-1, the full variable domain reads DTGVSQNPRHKITKRGQNVTFRCDPISEHNRLYWYRQTLGQGPEFLTYFQNEAQLEKSRLLSDRFSAERPKGSFSTLEIQRTEQGDSAMYLCASSLFLAPSANEQFFGPGTRLTVL.

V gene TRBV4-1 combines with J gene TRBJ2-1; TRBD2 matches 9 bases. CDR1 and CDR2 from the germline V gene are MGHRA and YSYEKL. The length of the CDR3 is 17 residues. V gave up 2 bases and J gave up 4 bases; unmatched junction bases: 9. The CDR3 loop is CASSQLIAGDGYNEQFF. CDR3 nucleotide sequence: TGCGCCAGCAGCCAACTTATAGCGGGAGATGGTTACAATGAGCAGTTCTTC.

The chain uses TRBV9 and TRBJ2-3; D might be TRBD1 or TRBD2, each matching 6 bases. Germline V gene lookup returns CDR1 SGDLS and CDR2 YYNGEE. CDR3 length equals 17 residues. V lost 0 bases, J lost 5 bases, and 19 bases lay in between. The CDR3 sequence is CASSVAGAGLTIDTQYF. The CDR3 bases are TGTGCCAGCAGCGTAGCAGGGGCGGGATTAACCATAGATACGCAGTATTTT.

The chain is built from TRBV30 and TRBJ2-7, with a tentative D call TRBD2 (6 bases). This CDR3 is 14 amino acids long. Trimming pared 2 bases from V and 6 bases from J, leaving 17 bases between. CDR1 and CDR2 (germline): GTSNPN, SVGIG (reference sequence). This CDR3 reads CAWSWSGGNLEQYF. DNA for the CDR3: TGTGCCTGGAGTTGGTCTGGCGGGAATCTCGAGCAGTACTTC.

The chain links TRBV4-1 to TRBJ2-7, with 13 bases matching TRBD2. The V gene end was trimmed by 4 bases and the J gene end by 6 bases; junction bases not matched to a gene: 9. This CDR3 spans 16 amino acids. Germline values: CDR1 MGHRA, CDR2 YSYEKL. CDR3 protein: CASSPPGLAGVPEQYF. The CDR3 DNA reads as TGCGCCAGCAGCCCTCCCGGACTAGCGGGAGTACCCGAGCAGTACTTC.